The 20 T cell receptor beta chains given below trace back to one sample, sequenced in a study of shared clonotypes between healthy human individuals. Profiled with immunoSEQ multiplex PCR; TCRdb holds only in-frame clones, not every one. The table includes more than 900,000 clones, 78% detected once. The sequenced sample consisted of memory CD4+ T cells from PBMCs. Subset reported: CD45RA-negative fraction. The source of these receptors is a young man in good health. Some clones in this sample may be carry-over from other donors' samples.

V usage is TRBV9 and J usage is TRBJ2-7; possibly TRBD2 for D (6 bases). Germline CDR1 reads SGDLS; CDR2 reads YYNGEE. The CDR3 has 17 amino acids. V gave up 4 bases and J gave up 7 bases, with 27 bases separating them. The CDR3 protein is CASSPEQWREPAWEQYF. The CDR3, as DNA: TGTGCCAGCAGCCCCGAACAATGGCGGGAACCCGCGTGGGAGCAGTACTTC. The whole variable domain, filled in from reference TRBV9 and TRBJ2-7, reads DSGVTQTPKHLITATGQRVTLRCSPRSGDLSVYWYQQSLDQGLQFLIQYYNGEERAKGNILERFSAQQFPDLHSELNLSSLELGDSALYFCASSPEQWREPAWEQYFGPGTRLTVT.

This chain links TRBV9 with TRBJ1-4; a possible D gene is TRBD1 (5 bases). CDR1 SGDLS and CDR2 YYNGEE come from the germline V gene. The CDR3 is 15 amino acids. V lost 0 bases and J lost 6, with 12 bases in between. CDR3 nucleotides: TGTGCCAGCAGCGTAGGGTATGGGGGTGATGAAAAACTGTTTTTT. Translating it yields CASSVGYGGDEKLFF.

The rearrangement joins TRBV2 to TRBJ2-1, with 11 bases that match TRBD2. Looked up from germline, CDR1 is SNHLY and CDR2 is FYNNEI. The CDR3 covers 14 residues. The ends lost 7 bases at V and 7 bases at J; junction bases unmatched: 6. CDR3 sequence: CASIPGLADNEQFF. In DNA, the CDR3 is TGTGCCAGCATCCCGGGACTAGCGGATAATGAGCAGTTCTTC.

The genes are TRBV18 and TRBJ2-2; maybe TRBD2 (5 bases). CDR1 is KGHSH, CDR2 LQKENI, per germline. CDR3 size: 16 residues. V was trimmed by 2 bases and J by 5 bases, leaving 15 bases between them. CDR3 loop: CASSPFRGSETGELFF. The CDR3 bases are TGTGCCAGCTCACCATTTCGTGGGAGCGAGACCGGGGAGCTGTTTTTT.

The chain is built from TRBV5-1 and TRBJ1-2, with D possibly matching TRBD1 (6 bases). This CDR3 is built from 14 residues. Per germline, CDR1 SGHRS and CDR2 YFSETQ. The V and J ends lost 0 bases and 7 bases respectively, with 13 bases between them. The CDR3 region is CASSLVDRQSGYTF. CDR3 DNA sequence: TGCGCCAGCAGCTTGGTAGACAGGCAGAGTGGCTACACCTTC.

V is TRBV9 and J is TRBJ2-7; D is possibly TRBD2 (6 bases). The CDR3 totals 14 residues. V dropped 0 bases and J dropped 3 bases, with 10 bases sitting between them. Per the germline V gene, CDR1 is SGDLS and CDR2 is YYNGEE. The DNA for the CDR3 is TGTGCCAGCAGCGTAGGCGCTAGCGTCTACGAGCAGTACTTC. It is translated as CASSVGASVYEQYF.

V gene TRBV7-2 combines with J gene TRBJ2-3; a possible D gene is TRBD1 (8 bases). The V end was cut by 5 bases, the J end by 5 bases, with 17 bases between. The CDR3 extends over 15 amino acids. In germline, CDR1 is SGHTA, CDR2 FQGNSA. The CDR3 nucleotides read TGTGCCAGCAGCATCGGGACAGGCGGGGGAGATACGCAGTATTTT. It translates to CASSIGTGGGDTQYF.

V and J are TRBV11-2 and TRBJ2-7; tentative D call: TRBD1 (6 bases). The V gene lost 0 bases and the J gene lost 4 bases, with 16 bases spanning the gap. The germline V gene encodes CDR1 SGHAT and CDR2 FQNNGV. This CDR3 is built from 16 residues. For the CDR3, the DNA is TGTGCCAGCAGCTTAGATTCAGGGGCTAGGAGTTACGAGCAGTACTTC. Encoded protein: CASSLDSGARSYEQYF.

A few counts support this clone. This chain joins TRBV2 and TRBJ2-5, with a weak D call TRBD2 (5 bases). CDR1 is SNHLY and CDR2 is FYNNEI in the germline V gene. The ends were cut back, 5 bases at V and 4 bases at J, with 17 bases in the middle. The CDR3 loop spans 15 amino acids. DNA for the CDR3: TGTGCCAGCAGTCCCCTGCGGCAGCGGTCAGAGACCCAGTACTTC. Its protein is CASSPLRQRSETQYF.

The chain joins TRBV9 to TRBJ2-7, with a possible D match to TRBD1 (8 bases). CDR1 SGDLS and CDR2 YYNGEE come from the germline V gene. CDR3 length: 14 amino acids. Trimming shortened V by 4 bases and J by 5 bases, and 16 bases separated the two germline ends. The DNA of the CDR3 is TGTGCCAGCAGCTCACGGACAGGGACTAACGAGCAGTACTTC. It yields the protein CASSSRTGTNEQYF.

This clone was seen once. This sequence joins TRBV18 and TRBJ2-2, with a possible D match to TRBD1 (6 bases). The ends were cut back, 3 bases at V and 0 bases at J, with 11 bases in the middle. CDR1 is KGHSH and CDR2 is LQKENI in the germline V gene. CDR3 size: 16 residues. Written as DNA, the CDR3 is TGTGCCAGCTCACCCTCAAGACAGGCGAACACCGGGGAGCTGTTTTTT. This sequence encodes CASSPSRQANTGELFF. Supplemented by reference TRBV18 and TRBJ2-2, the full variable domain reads NAGVMQNPRHLVRRRGQEARLRCSPMKGHSHVYWYRQLPEEGLKFMVYLQKENIIDESGMPKERFSAEFPKEGPSILRIQQVVRGDSAAYFCASSPSRQANTGELFFGEGSRLTVL.

CDR3 sequence reads: CASSAIVGRQETQYF. The CDR3 region has the DNA TGTGCCAGCAGCGCCATAGTAGGGAGGCAAGAGACCCAGTACTTC. The chain recombines TRBV7-9 with TRBJ2-5; D is possibly TRBD2 (6 bases). This CDR3 contains 15 residues. Trimming stripped 5 bases from V and 2 bases from J, with 15 bases between. Germline-derived CDR1 and CDR2 are SEHNR and FQNEAQ (reference sequence).

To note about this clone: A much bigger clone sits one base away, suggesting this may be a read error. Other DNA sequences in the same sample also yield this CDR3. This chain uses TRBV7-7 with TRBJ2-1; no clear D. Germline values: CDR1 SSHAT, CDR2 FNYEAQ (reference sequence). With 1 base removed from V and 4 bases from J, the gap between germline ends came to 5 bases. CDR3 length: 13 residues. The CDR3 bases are TGTGCCAGCAGCTTAGACAGATACAATGAGCAGTTCTTC. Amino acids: CASSLDRYNEQFF. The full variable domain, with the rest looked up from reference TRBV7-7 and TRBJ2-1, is GAGVSQSPRYKVTKRGQDVTLRCDPISSHATLYWYQQALGQGPEFLTYFNYEAQPDKSGLPSDRFSAERPEGSISTLTIQRTEQRDSAMYRCASSLDRYNEQFFGPGTRLTVL.

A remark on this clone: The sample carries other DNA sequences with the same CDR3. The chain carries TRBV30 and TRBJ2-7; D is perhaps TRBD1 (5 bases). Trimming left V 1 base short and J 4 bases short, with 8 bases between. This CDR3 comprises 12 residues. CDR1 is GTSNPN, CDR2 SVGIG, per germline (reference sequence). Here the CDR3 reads CAWSAQGYEQYF. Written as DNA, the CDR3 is TGTGCCTGGAGTGCCCAGGGTTACGAGCAGTACTTC.

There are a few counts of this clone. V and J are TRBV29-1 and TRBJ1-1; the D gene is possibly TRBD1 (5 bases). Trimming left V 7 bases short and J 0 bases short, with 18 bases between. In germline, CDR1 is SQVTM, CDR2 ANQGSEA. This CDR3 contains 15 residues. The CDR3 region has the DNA TGCAGCGCCCAACCAGGGTGGGGGATGAACACTGAAGCTTTCTTT. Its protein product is CSAQPGWGMNTEAFF.

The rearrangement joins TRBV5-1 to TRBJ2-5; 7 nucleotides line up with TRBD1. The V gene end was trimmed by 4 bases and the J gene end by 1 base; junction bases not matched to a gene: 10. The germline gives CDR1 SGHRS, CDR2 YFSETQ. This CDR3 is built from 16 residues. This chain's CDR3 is CASSPTGYGTQETQYF. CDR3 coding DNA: TGCGCCAGCAGCCCGACAGGGTATGGCACCCAAGAGACCCAGTACTTC.

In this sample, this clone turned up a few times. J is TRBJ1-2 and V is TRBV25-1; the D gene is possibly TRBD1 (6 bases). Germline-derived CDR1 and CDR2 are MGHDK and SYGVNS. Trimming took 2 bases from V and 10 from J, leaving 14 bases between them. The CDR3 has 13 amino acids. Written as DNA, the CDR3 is TGTGCCAGCAGTGAACAGGGGTTAGGGGACTACACCTTC. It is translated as CASSEQGLGDYTF.

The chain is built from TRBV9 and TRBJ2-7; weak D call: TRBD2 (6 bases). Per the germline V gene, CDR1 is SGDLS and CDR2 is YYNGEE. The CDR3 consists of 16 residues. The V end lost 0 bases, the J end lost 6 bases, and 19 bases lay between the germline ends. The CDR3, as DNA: TGTGCCAGCAGCGTAGCCCCCGGCGGGGAGTGGGGCGAGCAGTACTTC. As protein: CASSVAPGGEWGEQYF.

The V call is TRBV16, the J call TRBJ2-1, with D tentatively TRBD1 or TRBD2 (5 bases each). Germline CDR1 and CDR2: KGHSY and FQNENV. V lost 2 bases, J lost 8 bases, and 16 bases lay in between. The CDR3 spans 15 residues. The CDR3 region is CASSQRMELGDEQFF. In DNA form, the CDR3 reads TGTGCCAGCAGCCAAAGGATGGAGTTGGGGGATGAGCAGTTCTTC.

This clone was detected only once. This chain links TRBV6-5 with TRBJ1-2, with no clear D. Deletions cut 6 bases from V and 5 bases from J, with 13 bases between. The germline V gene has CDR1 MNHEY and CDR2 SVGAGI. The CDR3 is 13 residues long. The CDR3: CASSPTELYGYTF. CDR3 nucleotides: TGTGCCAGCAGCCCAACAGAGTTATATGGCTACACCTTC.